The clone carrying this T cell receptor (beta chain) has a handful of counts. These data originate in a study of cytomegalovirus exposure and HLA in healthy donors. V shed 8 bases, J shed 8 bases, and the junction held 14 bases outside the gene matches. This CDR3 comprises 15 residues. The germline V gene encodes CDR1 SGHTA and CDR2 FQGTGA. PCR primers comprised 60 Vbeta and 13 Jbeta primers. Libraries were prepared by immunoSEQ multiplex PCR; TCRdb keeps only in-frame clonotypes and omits some of them. Seen here are 140,000 to 150,000 clones, around 79% observed once, and the top ten hold 3.5% to 5%.

This chain connects TRBV7-3 to TRBJ1-4, with 7 bases that match TRBD1. Sequencing input: PBMCs. This TCR derives from a male donor in good health and CMV-seronegative. CDR3 in amino acids: CASPPPGQMPEKLFF. CDR3 sequence (DNA): TGTGCCAGCCCCCCCCCGGGACAGATGCCGGAAAAACTGTTTTTT.